The T cell receptor (beta chain) under discussion was sequenced for a study of T cells in Graves' hyperthyroidism and ophthalmopathy. Exclusion of a patient resulted from uncontrolled infection, other autoimmune disease, pregnancy or lactation. Clinical symptoms, serum thyroxine, TRAb, thyroid ultrasound and orbital computed tomography informed diagnoses. The study's findings and limits: Clonotypes that were expanded in thyroid above 0.001 mostly appeared in blood too.

Germline V gene sequence: CDR1 SGHRS, CDR2 YFSETQ. The V end was cut by 0 bases, the J end by 2 bases, with 15 bases between. CDR3 size: 16 residues. This clonotype appeared many times. Its antigen is undetermined. Amplification yielded TCR beta CDR3 regions, with RNA transcripts as the source. TCR CDR3 underwent first-round RT-PCR with the HTBI primer set. Using its own MiXCR run on the multiplex PCR reads, TCRdb lists one record per CDR3 protein. Seen here are fewer than 900,000 distinct CDR3 sequences, under 20% observed once, and the top ten hold roughly a sixth. The V gene is TRBV5-1, the J gene TRBJ2-7; maybe TRBD2 (7 bases). The receptor was derived from a woman aged 50 to 65 with Graves' hyperthyroidism that later progressed to Graves' ophthalmopathy. Sequenced material: blood. The CDR3 nucleotides read TGCGCCAGCAGCTTGGGAGGGGGGGGACCCACCTACGAGCAGTACTTC. It translates to CASSLGGGGPTYEQYF. Combining the CDR3 with reference TRBV5-1 and TRBJ2-7 gives the whole variable domain KAGVTQTPRYLIKTRGQQVTLSCSPISGHRSVSWYQQTPGQGLQFLFEYFSETQRNKGNFPGRFSGRQFSNSRSEMNVSTLELGDSALYLCASSLGGGGPTYEQYFGPGTRLTVT.